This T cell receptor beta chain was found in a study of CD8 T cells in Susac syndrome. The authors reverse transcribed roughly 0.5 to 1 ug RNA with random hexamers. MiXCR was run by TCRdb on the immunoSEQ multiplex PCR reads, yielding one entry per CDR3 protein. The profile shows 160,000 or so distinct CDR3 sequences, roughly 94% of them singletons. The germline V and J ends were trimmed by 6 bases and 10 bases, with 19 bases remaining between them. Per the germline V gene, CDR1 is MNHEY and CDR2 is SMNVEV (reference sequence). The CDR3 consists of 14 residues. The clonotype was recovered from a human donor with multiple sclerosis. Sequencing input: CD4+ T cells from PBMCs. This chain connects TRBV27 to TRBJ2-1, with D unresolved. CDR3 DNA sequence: TGTGCCAGCAGCACCTCCGGTTTTAGGAACGAGCAGTTCTTC. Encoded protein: CASSTSGFRNEQFF.